This passage covers 30 T cell receptor beta chains from one sample sequenced in a study of graft-versus-host responses after intestinal transplantation. The antigens of these receptors remain unknown. Clones were read by immunoSEQ multiplex PCR, and TCRdb kept only the in-frame ones, dropping some. The table has around 97,000 clones, over 85% seen once. The source material was unstimulated CD8+ T cells sorted from spleen or lymph node cells, sampled before intestinal transplant. The source of these receptors is a human donor who received an intestinal transplant.

In its sample, this clone was seen once. The rearrangement uses TRBV7-8 and TRBJ2-7; D possibly corresponds to TRBD2 (6 bases). V lost 5 bases, J lost 3 bases, and 23 bases lay in between. The CDR3 totals 17 residues. Germline values: CDR1 SGHVS, CDR2 FQNEAQ. This CDR3 reads CASSPISGGALYYEQYF. In DNA form, the CDR3 reads TGTGCCAGCAGCCCGATATCCGGAGGGGCCCTTTACTACGAGCAGTACTTC.

This clone rates as medium-sized. The chain carries TRBV5-6 and TRBJ1-5; TRBD1 is a possible D gene (6 bases). This CDR3 region has 14 residues. The V gene's germline CDR1 is SGHDT and CDR2 YYEEEE. V was pared by 3 bases and J by 4 bases, with 11 bases between. The CDR3 loop reads CASSWKGVNQPQHF. The CDR3 bases are TGTGCCAGCAGCTGGAAGGGGGTAAATCAGCCCCAGCATTTT.

This chain uses TRBV4-1 with TRBJ2-1; 7 positions agree with TRBD2. V was clipped by 6 bases and J by 0 bases; unmatched bases: 5. This CDR3 has 15 residues. The germline gives CDR1 MGHRA, CDR2 YSYEKL. The chain's CDR3 is CASRVGGGSYNEQFF. In nucleotides, the CDR3 is TGCGCCAGCAGGGTTGGGGGGGGCTCCTACAATGAGCAGTTCTTC.

The rearrangement joins TRBV9 to TRBJ2-5; perhaps D is TRBD1 or TRBD2 (5 bases each). Germline values: CDR1 SGDLS, CDR2 YYNGEE. V was shortened by 0 bases and J by 3 bases, with 18 bases between the two germline ends. The CDR3 spans 17 residues. This chain's CDR3 is CASSVGVLGRFEETQYF. The CDR3 coding sequence is TGTGCCAGCAGCGTAGGTGTATTGGGACGGTTTGAAGAGACCCAGTACTTC.

The V and J genes are TRBV4-1 and TRBJ1-2; D not certain. V lost 1 base to trimming and J lost 7 bases, with 19 bases between them. The CDR3 spans 16 residues. Looked up from germline, CDR1 is MGHRA and CDR2 is YSYEKL. The CDR3: CASSQVEGLQPVGYTF. The DNA of the CDR3 is TGCGCCAGCAGCCAAGTTGAAGGCCTTCAACCGGTTGGCTACACCTTC.

This clone was recorded only once. J is TRBJ1-2 and V is TRBV7-9; D not certain. V dropped 6 bases and J dropped 2 bases, with 13 bases sitting between them. The CDR3 contains 14 residues. Germline V gives CDR1 SEHNR, CDR2 FQNEAQ (reference sequence). The chain's CDR3 is CASRGGDGNYGYTF. The DNA of the CDR3 is TGTGCCAGCAGGGGAGGCGACGGGAACTATGGCTACACCTTC.

J is TRBJ1-2 and V is TRBV4-1; D not certain. Germline lookup yields CDR1 MGHRA and CDR2 YSYEKL. Deletions cut 0 bases from V and 4 bases from J, with 6 bases between. The CDR3 consists of 13 residues. The CDR3 is CASSQDVLYGYTF. The CDR3 DNA is TGCGCCAGCAGCCAAGATGTCCTCTATGGCTACACCTTC.

V and J are TRBV27 and TRBJ2-7, with a tentative D call TRBD1 (6 bases). Germline loops: CDR1 MNHEY, CDR2 SMNVEV (reference sequence). The CDR3 length is 13 residues. V lost 6 bases to trimming and J lost 2 bases, with 11 bases between them. The CDR3 protein is CASSQGQTYEQYF. The CDR3 DNA follows: TGTGCCAGCAGCCAAGGACAGACCTACGAGCAGTACTTC.

This clone was detected once. This chain links TRBV19 with TRBJ2-3, with a possible D match to TRBD2 (5 bases). Germline V gene data show CDR1 as LNHDA and CDR2 as SQIVND (reference sequence). CDR3 length: 15 amino acids. V was clipped by 4 bases and J by 0 bases, with 11 bases between them. CDR3 region: CASSTTTSSTDTQYF. The CDR3 region has the DNA TGTGCCAGTAGTACGACTACTTCAAGCACAGATACGCAGTATTTT.

The chain employs TRBV11-2 and TRBJ1-3; D is ambiguous. Trimming shortened V by 1 base and J by 11 bases, and 6 bases separated the two germline ends. Germline V gives CDR1 SGHAT, CDR2 FQNNGV. The CDR3 has 11 amino acids. The CDR3: CASSLVLPIYF. In nucleotides, the CDR3 is TGTGCCAGCAGCTTAGTTCTCCCCATATATTTT.

This chain connects TRBV5-4 to TRBJ2-3; D unclear. CDR3 length: 13 amino acids. The germline V gene has CDR1 SGHNT and CDR2 YYREEE (reference sequence). Trimming removed 4 bases at V and 4 bases at J, with 10 bases between. The CDR3 spells CASSQLGSDTQYF. The CDR3, as DNA: TGTGCCAGCAGCCAACTGGGGTCAGATACGCAGTATTTT.

The V and J genes are TRBV6-1 and TRBJ1-2; D perhaps matches TRBD1 (6 bases). Trimming stripped 6 bases from V and 4 bases from J, with 18 bases between. The CDR3 extends over 15 amino acids. From germline, CDR1 is MNHNS and CDR2 SASEGT. CDR3 in DNA: TGTGCCAGCAGCTCCGGGGGCGGGGACTCCTATGGCTACACCTTC. Translating gives CASSSGGGDSYGYTF.

CDR3 in amino acids: CASSQITTGLTNTEAFF. The CDR3 region has the DNA TGCGCCAGCAGCCAAATAACCACGGGACTCACGAACACTGAAGCTTTCTTT. The V call is TRBV4-1, the J call TRBJ1-1, with D possibly TRBD1 on 5 matching bases. V was cut by 2 bases and J by 1 base, with 17 bases left in between. The germline CDR1 and CDR2 sequences are MGHRA and YSYEKL. CDR3 size: 17 residues.

V gene TRBV6-5 combines with J gene TRBJ2-7; D not certain. The V and J ends lost 2 bases and 2 bases respectively, with 10 bases between them. Germline V lookup: CDR1 MNHEY, CDR2 SVGAGI. The CDR3 extends over 14 amino acids. CDR3 DNA: TGTGCCAGCAGTTACCAAGGCACACCCTACGAGCAGTACTTC. It codes for CASSYQGTPYEQYF.

The chain links TRBV27 to TRBJ2-1; tentative D call: TRBD1 (6 bases). The CDR3 consists of 15 residues. The germline V and J ends were trimmed by 2 bases and 8 bases, with 16 bases remaining between them. Germline V gene data show CDR1 as MNHEY and CDR2 as SMNVEV (reference sequence). CDR3 sequence reads: CASSLQDSVLHEQFF. The CDR3, as DNA: TGTGCCAGCAGTTTACAGGACAGTGTATTACATGAGCAGTTCTTC.

The chain joins TRBV12-2 to TRBJ2-7. TRBV12-2 is a listed pseudogene. The CDR3 has 16 amino acids. In nucleotides, the CDR3 is TGTGCAAGTCGAATCCTCCCCGGGGCTAGCTCCTACGAGCAGTACTTC. It yields the protein CASRILPGASSYEQYF.

The chain is built from TRBV7-8 and TRBJ2-5, with TRBD2 identical over 11 bases. V dropped 6 bases and J dropped 5; count of bases not matched to a gene: 8. The CDR3 totals 15 residues. The germline CDR1 and CDR2 sequences are SGHVS and FQNEAQ. The CDR3 reads CASSHPTSGVETQYF. The CDR3 nucleotides read TGTGCCAGCAGTCACCCGACTAGCGGGGTTGAGACCCAGTACTTC.

The chain recombines TRBV10-2 with TRBJ2-1, with a tentative D call TRBD1 (5 bases). In germline, CDR1 is WSHSY, CDR2 SAAADI. The germline V and J ends were trimmed by 5 bases and 6 bases, with 20 bases remaining between them. This CDR3 has 16 amino acids. CDR3 coding DNA: TGCGCCAGCAGTAATCCGAGCAGGGTAGTCGGCAATGAGCAGTTCTTC. It codes for CASSNPSRVVGNEQFF.

The rearrangement joins TRBV27 to TRBJ1-1; 10 nucleotides match TRBD1. The J segment lost 1 base and the V segment lost 7 bases, leaving 9 bases of the junction unmatched. The CDR3 runs to 16 residues. Per germline, CDR1 MNHEY and CDR2 SMNVEV (reference sequence). CDR3 sequence reads: CASKFGGQGWNTEAFF. The CDR3 region has the DNA TGTGCCAGCAAATTTGGGGGACAGGGGTGGAACACTGAAGCTTTCTTT.

The gene calls are TRBV7-9 and TRBJ2-5; D might be TRBD1 (5 bases). This CDR3 is built from 15 residues. Germline V gene lookup returns CDR1 SEHNR and CDR2 FQNEAQ (reference sequence). V gave up 4 bases and J gave up 2 bases, with 14 bases separating them. The CDR3 DNA sequence: TGTGCCAGCAGCTCCCGACAGTCGGAACAAGAGACCCAGTACTTC. Amino acids: CASSSRQSEQETQYF.

The chain couples TRBV7-6 to TRBJ1-3; no firm D call. The germline V and J ends were trimmed by 4 bases and 4 bases, with 5 bases remaining between them. Per the germline V gene, CDR1 is SGHVS and CDR2 is FNYEAQ. The CDR3 runs to 12 residues. CDR3 nucleotides: TGTGCCAGCAGCTCGGGAGGAAACACCATATATTTT. Protein sequence: CASSSGGNTIYF.

This clone was recorded only once. J is TRBJ2-2 and V is TRBV7-9, with D perhaps matching TRBD2 (6 bases). Trimming left V 4 bases short and J 6 bases short, with 12 bases between. The V gene's germline CDR1 is SEHNR and CDR2 FQNEAQ (reference sequence). This CDR3 contains 14 residues. CDR3 sequence reads: CASSSLLAPGELFF. The CDR3 DNA reads as TGTGCCAGCAGCTCTCTCCTAGCGCCCGGGGAGCTGTTTTTT.

The chain combines TRBV12-5 with TRBJ2-1; D remains ambiguous. V lost 4 bases and J lost 9, with 7 bases in between. The length of the CDR3 is 11 residues. Germline-derived CDR1 and CDR2 are LGHNT and FRNRAP. Here the CDR3 DNA reads TGTGCTAGTGGTTCGAAGTTTGAGCAGTTCTTC. This gives the protein CASGSKFEQFF.

This clone was recorded a few times. J is TRBJ1-5 and V is TRBV19; tentative D call: TRBD1 (6 bases). CDR1 and CDR2 from the germline V gene are LNHDA and SQIVND (reference sequence). The CDR3 runs 14 residues. V was cut by 5 bases and J by 4 bases, with 12 bases left in between. CDR3 sequence reads: CASSDGQPNQPQHF. In DNA form, the CDR3 reads TGTGCCAGTAGTGATGGACAGCCTAATCAGCCCCAGCATTTT. The full variable domain, rest sourced from reference TRBV19 and TRBJ1-5, is DGGITQSPKYLFRKEGQNVTLSCEQNLNHDAMYWYRQDPGQGLRLIYYSQIVNDFQKGDIAEGYSVSREKKESFPLTVTSAQKNPTAFYLCASSDGQPNQPQHFGDGTRLSIL.

The chain links TRBV14 to TRBJ2-7, with 7 bases matching TRBD1. This CDR3 has 15 amino acids. In germline, CDR1 is SGHDN, CDR2 FVKESK. J gave up 2 bases and V 3 bases, and 7 bases lay outside the gene matches. This CDR3 reads CASSQDQGETYEQYF. The CDR3 DNA reads as TGTGCCAGCAGCCAGGATCAGGGGGAGACCTACGAGCAGTACTTC. Combining the CDR3 with reference TRBV14 and TRBJ2-7 gives the whole variable domain EAGVTQFPSHSVIEKGQTVTLRCDPISGHDNLYWYRRVMGKEIKFLLHFVKESKQDESGMPNNRFLAERTGGTYSTLKVQPAELEDSGVYFCASSQDQGETYEQYFGPGTRLTVT.

This clone occurred once. The rearrangement links TRBV6-1 to TRBJ2-3; no firm D call. The CDR3 loop spans 14 amino acids. The V gene lost 4 bases and the J gene lost 2 bases, with 10 bases spanning the gap. Looked up from germline, CDR1 is MNHNS and CDR2 is SASEGT. CDR3 sequence reads: CASSGPYHTDTQYF. DNA for the CDR3: TGTGCCAGCAGTGGACCTTACCACACAGATACGCAGTATTTT.

This chain connects TRBV30 to TRBJ2-1, with unresolved D. CDR1 and CDR2 from the germline V gene are GTSNPN and SVGIG (reference sequence). The V end lost 0 bases, the J end lost 0 bases, and 9 bases lay between the germline ends. The CDR3 loop spans 15 amino acids. For the CDR3, the DNA is TGTGCCTGGAGTGTTGGGTTAAGCTCCTACAATGAGCAGTTCTTC. Protein: CAWSVGLSSYNEQFF.

The chain combines TRBV7-9 with TRBJ2-1, with D tentatively TRBD2 (6 bases). The CDR3 has 13 residues. The V end lost 7 bases, the J end lost 6 bases, and 13 bases lay between the germline ends. Germline CDR1 is SEHNR and CDR2 is FQNEAQ (reference sequence). This CDR3 reads CASTIGGTNEQFF. For the CDR3, the DNA is TGTGCCAGCACCATCGGGGGAACCAATGAGCAGTTCTTC.

The rearrangement joins TRBV4-1 to TRBJ1-1; D call uncertain. The CDR3 contains 12 residues. The germline V gene encodes CDR1 MGHRA and CDR2 YSYEKL. Deletions cut 3 bases from V and 2 bases from J, with 4 bases between. This CDR3 is CASSHLNTEAFF. The DNA for the CDR3 is TGCGCCAGCAGCCACCTTAACACTGAAGCTTTCTTT.

J is TRBJ1-1 and V is TRBV5-1, with TRBD1 as a possible D gene (6 bases). The CDR3 spans 14 residues. Germline V gives CDR1 SGHRS, CDR2 YFSETQ. Trimming shortened V by 1 base and J by 0 bases, and 7 bases separated the two germline ends. In nucleotides, the CDR3 is TGCGCCAGCAGCTTGACAGGGCTGAACACTGAAGCTTTCTTT. This sequence encodes CASSLTGLNTEAFF.